This T cell receptor beta chain was documented in a study of technical replicates of blood from several donors. Some clones are missing from TCRdb's copy, which holds only in-frame ones; the method was immunoSEQ multiplex PCR. Of roughly 80,000 clones in the sample, roughly 94% were seen once. The CDR3 contains 14 residues. The V end was cut by 2 bases, the J end by 2 bases, with 12 bases between. Germline lookup yields CDR1 SQVTM and CDR2 ANQGSEA. Material: T cells isolated from PBMCs. This receptor was identified in a human donor in good health. The J gene is TRBJ1-2, the V gene TRBV29-1, with TRBD1 as a possible D gene (6 bases). The CDR3 coding sequence is TGCAGCGTTGAATTCACAGGGCTGAACTATGGCTACACCTTC. Protein sequence: CSVEFTGLNYGYTF.